These 32 T cell receptor beta chains were sequenced from one sample in a study of cytomegalovirus exposure and HLA in healthy donors. PCR amplification relied on 60 Vbeta primers (plus 13 Jbeta primers). Some clones are missing from TCRdb's copy, which holds only in-frame ones; the method was immunoSEQ multiplex PCR. The repertoire holds some 180,000 clones, with roughly three quarters as singletons. Source material: PBMCs. The receptors come from a male donor in good health and CMV-seronegative.

The gene calls are TRBV28 and TRBJ2-7; D is possibly TRBD2 (5 bases). Trimming cost V 1 base and J 5 bases, with 9 bases left between them. Germline V gene sequence: CDR1 MDHEN, CDR2 SYDVKM. CDR3 size: 13 residues. CDR3 loop: CASSLSGSHEQYF. As DNA, the CDR3 is TGTGCCAGCAGTTTATCGGGGTCCCACGAGCAGTACTTC.

The chain uses TRBV7-6 and TRBJ2-4; TRBD2 matches 10 bases. Germline V lookup: CDR1 SGHVS, CDR2 FNYEAQ. V shed 2 bases, J shed 8 bases, and the junction held 12 bases outside the gene matches. The length of the CDR3 is 17 residues. The CDR3 here is CASSLLPGLADTDIQYF. The CDR3 nucleotides are TGTGCCAGCAGCTTACTACCCGGACTAGCGGATACAGACATTCAGTACTTC.

The chain recombines TRBV29-1 with TRBJ1-3; D gene ambiguous. This CDR3 spans 13 amino acids. Trimming took 8 bases from V and 2 from J, leaving 13 bases between them. Germline loops: CDR1 SQVTM, CDR2 ANQGSEA. CDR3 sequence: CSYTQNPGNTIYF. DNA of the CDR3: TGCAGCTACACACAAAACCCTGGAAACACCATATATTTT. The full variable domain, with the rest looked up from reference TRBV29-1 and TRBJ1-3, is SAVISQKPSRDICQRGTSLTIQCQVDSQVTMMFWYRQQPGQSLTLIATANQGSEATYESGFVIDKFPISRPNLTFSTLTVSNMSPEDSSIYLCSYTQNPGNTIYFGEGSWLTVV.

The V and J genes are TRBV4-2 and TRBJ2-3, with TRBD2 matching over 7 bases. Germline loops: CDR1 LGHNA, CDR2 YNFKEQ. With V trimmed by 4 bases and J by 5 bases, 12 bases remained unmatched. The CDR3 consists of 16 residues. CDR3 residues: CASSPVAGRGLDTQYF. The CDR3 DNA reads TGTGCCAGCAGCCCCGTGGCGGGGAGGGGTTTAGATACGCAGTATTTT.

The chain recombines TRBV6-5 with TRBJ2-3, with 10 bases matching TRBD2. Unmatched junction bases numbered 2, after V lost 4 bases and J lost 4 bases. CDR1 and CDR2 (germline): MNHEY, SVGAGI. The CDR3 loop spans 14 amino acids. The DNA for the CDR3 is TGTGCCAGCAGTTTTCTAGCGGGGGCAGATACGCAGTATTTT. Its protein product is CASSFLAGADTQYF.

This clone came up once. The chain uses TRBV19 and TRBJ2-4; TRBD1 agrees at 9 bases. The CDR3 loop spans 13 amino acids. Trimming at V came to 7 bases and at J to 4 bases, leaving 2 bases not matched to a gene. Germline CDR1 reads LNHDA; CDR2 reads SQIVND (reference sequence). The CDR3 DNA reads as TGTGCCAGTAAAGGGACAGGGAAAAACATTCAGTACTTC. This gives the protein CASKGTGKNIQYF.

This clone was counted a single time. The chain couples TRBV11-2 to TRBJ2-1; the D gene is possibly TRBD2 (7 bases). The germline V gene encodes CDR1 SGHAT and CDR2 FQNNGV. This CDR3 region has 17 residues. V was trimmed by 3 bases and J by 1 base, leaving 16 bases between them. The CDR3 spells CASSFGGGQESYNEQFF. The DNA of the CDR3 is TGTGCCAGCAGCTTCGGCGGGGGCCAAGAATCCTACAATGAGCAGTTCTTC.

This rearrangement joins TRBV4-1 to TRBJ2-1; D might be TRBD2 (5 bases). Trimming removed 1 base from V and 1 base from J, with 8 bases in between. This CDR3 has 15 amino acids. Germline V gene data show CDR1 as MGHRA and CDR2 as YSYEKL. This chain's CDR3 is CASSQGAGSYNEQFF. As DNA, the CDR3 is TGCGCCAGCAGCCAAGGGGCGGGTTCCTACAATGAGCAGTTCTTC.

V gene TRBV7-9 combines with J gene TRBJ1-6; D is uncertain. The CDR3 is 15 amino acids. V was clipped by 1 base and J by 0 bases, with 4 bases between them. Looked up from germline, CDR1 is SEHNR and CDR2 is FQNEAQ (reference sequence). CDR3 sequence: CASSLGSSYNSPLHF. The CDR3 DNA reads as TGTGCCAGCAGCTTAGGGAGCTCCTATAATTCACCCCTCCACTTT. Supplemented by reference TRBV7-9 and TRBJ1-6, the full variable domain reads DTGVSQNPRHKITKRGQNVTFRCDPISEHNRLYWYRQTLGQGPEFLTYFQNEAQLEKSRLLSDRFSAERPKGSFSTLEIQRTEQGDSAMYLCASSLGSSYNSPLHFGNGTRLTVT.

The gene calls are TRBV28 and TRBJ2-1, with 8 nucleotides matching TRBD2. This CDR3 is built from 15 residues. Trimming at V came to 5 bases and at J to 7 bases, leaving 10 bases not matched to a gene. Germline-derived CDR1 and CDR2 are MDHEN and SYDVKM. The CDR3 DNA reads as TGTGCCAGCAGTCCCGCCGCGGGAGGACCTAATGAGCAGTTCTTC. Translating gives CASSPAAGGPNEQFF.

The V and J genes are TRBV6-5 and TRBJ2-1; maybe TRBD1 (7 bases). The ends were cut back, 3 bases at V and 7 bases at J, with 16 bases in the middle. The CDR3 extends over 15 amino acids. The germline gives CDR1 MNHEY, CDR2 SVGAGI. Here the CDR3 reads CASSYGAGGRNEQFF. As DNA, the CDR3 is TGTGCCAGCAGTTATGGGGCAGGGGGGCGGAATGAGCAGTTCTTC.

Regarding this clone: Other DNA sequences from this sample encode an identical CDR3 as well. The rearrangement uses TRBV28 and TRBJ1-1; TRBD1 matches 8 bases. Trimming at V came to 6 bases and at J to 0 bases, leaving 3 bases not matched to a gene. The CDR3 runs to 14 residues. Per the germline V gene, CDR1 is MDHEN and CDR2 is SYDVKM. CDR3 sequence reads: CASSSGQVNTEAFF. The CDR3 DNA reads as TGTGCCAGCAGCTCGGGACAGGTGAACACTGAAGCTTTCTTT. Full variable domain (outside the CDR3, taken from reference TRBV28 and TRBJ1-1): DVKVTQSSRYLVKRTGEKVFLECVQDMDHENMFWYRQDPGLGLRLIYFSYDVKMKEKGDIPEGYSVSREKKERFSLILESASTNQTSMYLCASSSGQVNTEAFFGQGTRLTVV.

The V gene is TRBV28, the J gene TRBJ2-1; D unresolved. Germline V gene data show CDR1 as MDHEN and CDR2 as SYDVKM. The CDR3 runs to 14 residues. V was shortened by 3 bases and J by 1 base, with 7 bases between the two germline ends. The CDR3 here is CASSFRRSYNEQFF. The CDR3 DNA reads TGTGCCAGCAGTTTTAGGAGATCCTACAATGAGCAGTTCTTC.

This chain uses TRBV27 with TRBJ1-5; D not resolved. The germline V gene has CDR1 MNHEY and CDR2 SMNVEV (reference sequence). The CDR3 is made up of 10 amino acids. With 8 bases removed from V and 6 bases from J, the gap between germline ends came to 5 bases. This chain's CDR3 is CASGRQPQHF. CDR3 DNA sequence: TGTGCCAGCGGCCGTCAGCCCCAGCATTTT.

The chain has TRBV28 and TRBJ1-5; 9 nucleotides line up with TRBD1. V lost 5 bases, J lost 3 bases, and 8 bases stayed unmatched. Germline CDR1 is MDHEN and CDR2 is SYDVKM. This CDR3 comprises 16 residues. The CDR3 is CASSTQTGGINQPQHF. CDR3 DNA sequence: TGTGCCAGCAGTACCCAAACAGGGGGCATCAATCAGCCCCAGCATTTT.

This chain uses TRBV30 with TRBJ1-2; D is ambiguous. Germline CDR1 and CDR2: GTSNPN and SVGIG (reference sequence). CDR3 length equals 13 residues. Trimming left V 5 bases short and J 7 bases short, with 17 bases between. The chain's CDR3 is CAWQTPYLSGYTF. The CDR3, as DNA: TGTGCCTGGCAAACCCCATACCTCAGTGGCTACACCTTC. Using reference TRBV30 and TRBJ1-2 for the parts outside the CDR3, the full variable domain is SQTIHQWPATLVQPVGSPLSLECTVEGTSNPNLYWYRQAAGRGLQLLFYSVGIGQISSEVPQNLSASRPQDRQFILSSKKLLLSDSGFYLCAWQTPYLSGYTFGSGTRLTVV.

The genes are TRBV7-6 and TRBJ1-2; a possible D gene is TRBD1 (6 bases). Between the trimmed V and J ends, which lost 2 bases and 4 bases, there was a span of 14 bases. The germline CDR1 and CDR2 sequences are SGHVS and FNYEAQ. The CDR3 is 15 residues long. CDR3: CASSLTPTGSYGYTF. DNA of the CDR3: TGTGCCAGCAGCTTAACCCCCACAGGGAGCTATGGCTACACCTTC.

This clone appeared a few times. The rearrangement uses TRBV6-1 and TRBJ2-1, with D maybe TRBD1 (6 bases). V lost 6 bases and J lost 4, with 16 bases in between. The germline gives CDR1 MNHNS, CDR2 SASEGT. CDR3 length equals 15 residues. CDR3 amino acids: CASRAVGGTYNEQFF. As DNA, the CDR3 is TGTGCCAGCAGGGCAGTAGGGGGAACTTACAATGAGCAGTTCTTC.

V is TRBV7-2 and J is TRBJ2-7, with TRBD2 identical over 8 bases. Per germline, CDR1 SGHTA and CDR2 FQGNSA. The ends lost 0 bases at V and 5 bases at J; junction bases unmatched: 6. The CDR3 runs 15 residues. The CDR3 DNA is TGTGCCAGCAGCTTAGCCGGGGGGGGGCGGCACGAGCAGTACTTC. This sequence encodes CASSLAGGGRHEQYF.

The chain links TRBV4-1 to TRBJ1-5, with a possible D match to TRBD1 (5 bases). CDR1 is MGHRA, CDR2 YSYEKL, per germline. V was cut by 4 bases and J by 0 bases, with 10 bases left in between. This CDR3 comprises 15 residues. This CDR3 is CASSLQDYSNQPQHF. CDR3 sequence (DNA): TGCGCCAGCAGCCTACAGGACTATAGCAATCAGCCCCAGCATTTT.

The chain has TRBV5-4 and TRBJ2-7, with 11 bases matching TRBD1. This CDR3 has 15 amino acids. V shed 4 bases, J shed 0 bases, and the junction held 3 bases outside the gene matches. Germline assignment: CDR1 SGHNT and CDR2 YYREEE (reference sequence). CDR3 amino acids: CASSRGQGDSYEQYF. The CDR3 DNA follows: TGTGCCAGCAGCAGGGGACAGGGGGACTCCTACGAGCAGTACTTC. The full variable domain, completed using reference TRBV5-4 and TRBJ2-7, is ETGVTQSPTHLIKTRGQQVTLRCSSQSGHNTVSWYQQALGQGPQFIFQYYREEENGRGNFPPRFSGLQFPNYSSELNVNALELDDSALYLCASSRGQGDSYEQYFGPGTRLTVT.

In nucleotides, the CDR3 is TGTGCCAGCAGAGACAGGGGGCACTACGAGCAGTACTTC. It yields the protein CASRDRGHYEQYF. The chain uses TRBV2 and TRBJ2-7; TRBD1 aligns across 10 bases. The J segment lost 3 bases and the V segment lost 6 bases, leaving 2 bases of the junction unmatched. Germline CDR1 and CDR2: SNHLY and FYNNEI. The CDR3 sequence is 13 residues long. The full variable domain, completed using reference TRBV2 and TRBJ2-7, is EPEVTQTPSHQVTQMGQEVILRCVPISNHLYFYWYRQILGQKVEFLVSFYNNEISEKSEIFDDQFSVERPDGSNFTLKIRSTKLEDSAMYFCASRDRGHYEQYFGPGTRLTVT.

This chain uses TRBV19 with TRBJ2-2; 11 bases line up with TRBD1. The CDR3 runs 14 residues. Unmatched junction bases numbered 2, after V lost 5 bases and J lost 6 bases. Per the germline V gene, CDR1 is LNHDA and CDR2 is SQIVND (reference sequence). The CDR3 bases are TGTGCCAGTAGTCGGGACAGGGGGGCCGGGGAGCTGTTTTTT. Its protein is CASSRDRGAGELFF.

The chain uses TRBV30 and TRBJ2-6; the D gene is possibly TRBD1 (5 bases). The CDR3 has 15 residues. The germline V gene encodes CDR1 GTSNPN and CDR2 SVGIG (reference sequence). Trimming shortened V by 0 bases and J by 0 bases, and 6 bases separated the two germline ends. CDR3 loop: CAWSVGHSGANVLTF. CDR3 coding DNA: TGTGCCTGGAGTGTTGGACACTCTGGGGCCAACGTCCTGACTTTC.

This clone was recorded once. This chain uses TRBV10-1 with TRBJ2-3, with 7 bases matching TRBD1. The germline CDR1 and CDR2 sequences are WNHNN and SYGVQD (reference sequence). The CDR3 extends over 15 amino acids. Trimming cost V 4 bases and J 1 base; bases outside gene matches: 5. DNA of the CDR3: TGCGCCAGCAGTGGACAGGGCCAGGGCACAGATACGCAGTATTTT. Its protein product is CASSGQGQGTDTQYF.

The chain is built from TRBV5-1 and TRBJ1-5, with 7 bases aligning to TRBD1. CDR3 length: 14 residues. Germline CDR1 is SGHRS and CDR2 is YFSETQ. V lost 4 bases to trimming and J lost 3 bases; unmatched junction nucleotides: 4. The CDR3 sequence is CASSLGQPNQPQHF. In nucleotides, the CDR3 is TGCGCCAGCAGCCTGGGACAGCCCAATCAGCCCCAGCATTTT.

The V call is TRBV6-5, the J call TRBJ2-5; TRBD2 matches 14 bases. Germline-derived CDR1 and CDR2 are MNHEY and SVGAGI. The CDR3 covers 15 residues. V dropped 6 bases and J dropped 3; count of bases not matched to a gene: 3. CDR3 loop: CASRSGLAGEETQYF. Written as DNA, the CDR3 is TGTGCCAGCAGATCGGGACTAGCGGGAGAAGAGACCCAGTACTTC.

The chain combines TRBV7-2 with TRBJ2-1, with D uncertain. Trimming pared 8 bases from V and 1 base from J, leaving 6 bases between. The CDR3 spans 12 residues. Germline assignment: CDR1 SGHTA and CDR2 FQGNSA. The CDR3 coding sequence is TGTGCCAGCCGCTCTTCCTACAATGAGCAGTTCTTC. Amino acids: CASRSSYNEQFF.

In its sample, this clone was seen a few times. V usage is TRBV7-3 and J usage is TRBJ2-1; TRBD2 matches 7 bases. The CDR3 loop spans 14 amino acids. Trimming at V came to 2 bases and at J to 6 bases, leaving 4 bases not matched to a gene. CDR1 and CDR2 (germline): SGHTA, FQGTGA. CDR3 bases: TGTGCCAGCAGCTTAGGACTAGTAGGCAATGAGCAGTTCTTC. Its translation: CASSLGLVGNEQFF.

The rearrangement joins TRBV7-3 to TRBJ2-3, with 10 bases that match TRBD2. The CDR3 spans 18 residues. J lost 3 bases, V lost 5 bases, and 14 bases had no gene match. Germline V gives CDR1 SGHTA, CDR2 FQGTGA. This CDR3 is CASSQNVASGSLTDTQYF. The CDR3 DNA is TGTGCCAGCAGCCAAAACGTGGCTAGCGGGAGTTTAACAGATACGCAGTATTTT. The full variable domain, completed using reference TRBV7-3 and TRBJ2-3, is GAGVSQTPSNKVTEKGKYVELRCDPISGHTALYWYRQSLGQGPEFLIYFQGTGAADDSGLPNDRFFAVRPEGSVSTLKIQRTERGDSAVYLCASSQNVASGSLTDTQYFGPGTRLTVL.

The rearrangement links TRBV7-2 to TRBJ1-5, with 10 bases identical to TRBD1. CDR1 and CDR2 from the germline V gene are SGHTA and FQGNSA. The CDR3 is 16 residues long. Unmatched junction bases numbered 3, after V lost 4 bases and J lost 0 bases. CDR3 sequence reads: CASSSRTGGSNQPQHF. The CDR3 DNA sequence: TGTGCCAGCAGCTCCCGGACAGGGGGTAGCAATCAGCCCCAGCATTTT. Using reference TRBV7-2 and TRBJ1-5 for the parts outside the CDR3, the full variable domain is GAGVSQSPSNKVTEKGKDVELRCDPISGHTALYWYRQSLGQGLEFLIYFQGNSAPDKSGLPSDRFSAERTGGSVSTLTIQRTQQEDSAVYLCASSSRTGGSNQPQHFGDGTRLSIL.

This sequence joins TRBV6-5 and TRBJ2-7, with 8 bases lining up with TRBD2. The V segment lost 11 bases and the J segment 1 base; nucleotides outside the gene matches: 10. Looked up from germline, CDR1 is MNHEY and CDR2 is SVGAGI. CDR3 size: 14 residues. The CDR3 DNA sequence: TGTGCCGCCCGGATGGCGGGAGGTTCCTACGAGCAGTACTTC. It encodes CAARMAGGSYEQYF.